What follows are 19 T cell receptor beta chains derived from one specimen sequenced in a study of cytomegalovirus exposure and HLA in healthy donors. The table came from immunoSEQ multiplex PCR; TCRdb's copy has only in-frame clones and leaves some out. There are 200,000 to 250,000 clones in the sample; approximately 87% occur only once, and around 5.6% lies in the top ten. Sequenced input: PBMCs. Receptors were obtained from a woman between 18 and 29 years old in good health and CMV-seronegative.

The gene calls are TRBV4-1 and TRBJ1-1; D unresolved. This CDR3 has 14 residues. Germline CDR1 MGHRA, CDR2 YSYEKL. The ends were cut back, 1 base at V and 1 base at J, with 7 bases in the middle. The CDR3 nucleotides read TGCGCCAGCAGCCAAGTGACGACGAACACTGAAGCTTTCTTT. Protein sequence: CASSQVTTNTEAFF.

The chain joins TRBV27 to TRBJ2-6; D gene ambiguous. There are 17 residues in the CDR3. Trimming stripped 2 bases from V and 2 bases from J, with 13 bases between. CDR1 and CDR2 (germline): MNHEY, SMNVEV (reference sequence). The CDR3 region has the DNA TGTGCCAGCAGTTTACTTTCGACCCTAGCTGGGGCCAACGTCCTGACTTTC. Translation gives CASSLLSTLAGANVLTF.

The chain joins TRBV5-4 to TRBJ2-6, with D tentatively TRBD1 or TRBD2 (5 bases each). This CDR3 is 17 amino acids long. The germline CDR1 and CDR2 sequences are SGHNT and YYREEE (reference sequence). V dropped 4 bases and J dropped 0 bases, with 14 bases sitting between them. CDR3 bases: TGTGCCAGCAGCCCCGCGTCGGGGCTCTCTGGGGCCAACGTCCTGACTTTC. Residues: CASSPASGLSGANVLTF. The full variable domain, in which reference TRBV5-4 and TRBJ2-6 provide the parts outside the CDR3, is ETGVTQSPTHLIKTRGQQVTLRCSSQSGHNTVSWYQQALGQGPQFIFQYYREEENGRGNFPPRFSGLQFPNYSSELNVNALELDDSALYLCASSPASGLSGANVLTFGAGSRLTVL.

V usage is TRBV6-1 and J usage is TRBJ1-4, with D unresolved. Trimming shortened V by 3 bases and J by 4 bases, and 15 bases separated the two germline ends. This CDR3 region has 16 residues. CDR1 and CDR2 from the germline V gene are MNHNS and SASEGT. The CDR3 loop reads CASSDHRWRSNEKLFF. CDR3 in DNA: TGTGCCAGCAGTGATCATAGGTGGAGGAGTAATGAAAAACTGTTTTTT.

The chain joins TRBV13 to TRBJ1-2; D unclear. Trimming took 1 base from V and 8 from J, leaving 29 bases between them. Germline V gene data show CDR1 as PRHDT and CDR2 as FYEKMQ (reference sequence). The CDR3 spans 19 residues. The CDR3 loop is CASSLADRPDGAHLEGYTF. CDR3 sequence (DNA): TGTGCCAGCAGCTTAGCCGATCGACCGGACGGTGCCCACTTAGAAGGCTACACCTTC.

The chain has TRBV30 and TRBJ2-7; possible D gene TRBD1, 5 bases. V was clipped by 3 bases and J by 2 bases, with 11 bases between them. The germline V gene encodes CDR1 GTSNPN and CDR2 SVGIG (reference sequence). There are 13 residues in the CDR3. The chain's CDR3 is CAWRDKGTYEQYF. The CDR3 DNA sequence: TGTGCCTGGAGGGACAAGGGTACCTACGAGCAGTACTTC.

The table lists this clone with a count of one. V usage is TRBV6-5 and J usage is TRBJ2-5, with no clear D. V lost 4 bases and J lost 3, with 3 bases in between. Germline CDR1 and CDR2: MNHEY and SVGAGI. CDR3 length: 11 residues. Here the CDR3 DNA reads TGTGCCAGCAGTTCCAAAGAGACCCAGTACTTC. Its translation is CASSSKETQYF.

The CDR3 protein is CASQIRFGGRGVLYNEQFF. The DNA for the CDR3 is TGTGCCAGTCAGATTAGGTTTGGCGGGAGGGGGGTACTTTACAATGAGCAGTTCTTC. The chain couples TRBV19 to TRBJ2-1, with 9 bases fitting TRBD2. The CDR3 sequence is 19 residues long. The V segment lost 8 bases and the J segment 4 bases; nucleotides outside the gene matches: 21. The V gene's germline CDR1 is LNHDA and CDR2 SQIVND (reference sequence).

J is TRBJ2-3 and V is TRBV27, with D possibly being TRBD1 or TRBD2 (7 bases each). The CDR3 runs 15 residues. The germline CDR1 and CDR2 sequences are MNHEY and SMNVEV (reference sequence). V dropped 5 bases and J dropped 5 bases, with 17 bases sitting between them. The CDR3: CASSPSGGAGDTQYF. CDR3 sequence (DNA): TGTGCCAGCAGTCCCTCAGGGGGGGCCGGAGATACGCAGTATTTT.

The CDR3 sequence is CSLSGRAGNEQFF. CDR3 DNA: TGCAGCCTAAGCGGGAGGGCCGGGAATGAGCAGTTCTTC. The chain links TRBV29-1 to TRBJ2-1, with 10 nucleotides matching TRBD2. The CDR3 is made up of 13 amino acids. J lost 7 bases, V lost 8 bases, and 8 bases had no gene match. The V gene's germline CDR1 is SQVTM and CDR2 ANQGSEA.

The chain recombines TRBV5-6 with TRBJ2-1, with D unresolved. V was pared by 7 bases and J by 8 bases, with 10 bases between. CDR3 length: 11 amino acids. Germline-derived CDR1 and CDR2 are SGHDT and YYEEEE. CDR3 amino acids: CASGPRDEQFF. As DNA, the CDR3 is TGTGCCAGCGGCCCTAGAGATGAGCAGTTCTTC.

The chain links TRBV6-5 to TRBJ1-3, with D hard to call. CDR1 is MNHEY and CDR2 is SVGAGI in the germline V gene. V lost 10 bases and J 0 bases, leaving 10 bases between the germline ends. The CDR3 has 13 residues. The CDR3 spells CATARSSGNTIYF. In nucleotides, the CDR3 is TGTGCCACCGCGAGGAGCTCTGGAAACACCATATATTTT.

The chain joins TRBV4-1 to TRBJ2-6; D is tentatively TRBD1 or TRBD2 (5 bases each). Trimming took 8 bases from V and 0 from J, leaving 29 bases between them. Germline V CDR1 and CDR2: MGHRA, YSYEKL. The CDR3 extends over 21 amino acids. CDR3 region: CASFHVVGRQVYVSGANVLTF. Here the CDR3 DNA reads TGCGCCAGCTTCCACGTCGTGGGACGCCAGGTTTACGTCTCTGGGGCCAACGTCCTGACTTTC.

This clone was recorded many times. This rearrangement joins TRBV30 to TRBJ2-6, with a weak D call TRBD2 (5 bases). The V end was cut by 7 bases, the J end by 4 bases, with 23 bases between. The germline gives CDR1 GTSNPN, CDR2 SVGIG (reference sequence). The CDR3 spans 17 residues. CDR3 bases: TGTGCCTTAACGGGCCCTAACGTCCGGGGAGGGGCCAACGTCCTGACTTTC. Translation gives CALTGPNVRGGANVLTF.

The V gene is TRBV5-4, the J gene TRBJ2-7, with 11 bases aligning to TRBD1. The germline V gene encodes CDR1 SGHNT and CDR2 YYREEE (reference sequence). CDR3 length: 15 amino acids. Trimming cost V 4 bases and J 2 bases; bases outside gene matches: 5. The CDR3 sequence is CASSPRTGGPYEQYF. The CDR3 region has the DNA TGTGCCAGCAGCCCCCGGACAGGGGGCCCCTACGAGCAGTACTTC.

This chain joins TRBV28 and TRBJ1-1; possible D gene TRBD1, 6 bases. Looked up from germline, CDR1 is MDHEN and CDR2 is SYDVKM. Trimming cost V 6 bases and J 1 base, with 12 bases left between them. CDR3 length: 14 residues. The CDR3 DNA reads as TGTGCCAGCAGACTTGGACAGCCGAACACTGAAGCTTTCTTT. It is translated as CASRLGQPNTEAFF.

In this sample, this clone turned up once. CDR3 nucleotides: TGCGCCAGCGGGGCAGAGCGGGGCCACGAGCAGTACTTC. Residues: CASGAERGHEQYF. The chain combines TRBV5-1 with TRBJ2-7; 7 nucleotides line up with TRBD2. The CDR3 has 13 residues. With V trimmed by 7 bases and J by 5 bases, 9 bases remained unmatched. Per germline, CDR1 SGHRS and CDR2 YFSETQ.

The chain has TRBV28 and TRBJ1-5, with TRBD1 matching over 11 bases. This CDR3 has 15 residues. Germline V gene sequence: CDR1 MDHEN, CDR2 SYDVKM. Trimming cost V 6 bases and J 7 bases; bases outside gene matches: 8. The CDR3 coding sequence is TGTGCCAGCAGGACGGACAGGGGGCCCGGCCAGCCCCAGCATTTT. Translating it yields CASRTDRGPGQPQHF. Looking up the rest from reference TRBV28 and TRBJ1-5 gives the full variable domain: DVKVTQSSRYLVKRTGEKVFLECVQDMDHENMFWYRQDPGLGLRLIYFSYDVKMKEKGDIPEGYSVSREKKERFSLILESASTNQTSMYLCASRTDRGPGQPQHFGDGTRLSIL.

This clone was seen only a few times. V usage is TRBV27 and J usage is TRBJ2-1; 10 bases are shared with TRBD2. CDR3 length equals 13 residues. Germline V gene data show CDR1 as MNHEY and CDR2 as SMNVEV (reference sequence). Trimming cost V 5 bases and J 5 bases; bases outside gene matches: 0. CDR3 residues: CASSTSGNNEQFF. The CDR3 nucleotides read TGTGCCAGCAGTACTAGCGGGAACAATGAGCAGTTCTTC.